The clone carrying this TCR beta chain has just one count. Its target is not known. The CDR3 is 14 amino acids. The germline CDR1 and CDR2 sequences are LNHDA and SQIVND (reference sequence). V shed 1 base and J 4 bases; nucleotides not matched to a gene: 1. Sequenced by immunoSEQ multiplex PCR; TCRdb stores in-frame clones only, minus some. Of about 36,000 clones listed, roughly 86% are singletons. The entry originates in a study of T cells in narcolepsy. Study results and limitations: Healthy controls reportedly lacked the autoreactive clonotypes serially found in patients' blood. Same-patient CSF and blood CD4+ T cell clonotypes included HCRT-specific and TRIB2-specific autoreactive ones.

The source material was memory (CD45RA-) CD4+ T cells from blood. J is TRBJ2-7 and V is TRBV19; TRBD2 matches at 10 bases. This clonotype was sampled from a human donor in good health. As DNA, the CDR3 is TGTGCCAGTAGTATAGCTAGCGGGAGTTACGAGCAGTACTTC. Residues: CASSIASGSYEQYF.